A selection of T cell receptor beta chains follows, all from one sample in a study of early T cells in non-severe SARS-CoV-2 infection. TCRdb itself ran the 5' RACE reads through MiXCR, one entry per CDR3 protein. The sample has about 61,000 distinct CDR3 sequences; roughly 10% are singletons. The sequenced sample was whole blood. These receptors originate from an adult who was a healthcare worker with PCR-confirmed SARS-CoV-2 infection or an uninfected control (not recorded which). The CDR3 runs from the conserved cysteine through the conserved F or W. A D gene is named only where the DNA matches it firmly. Only some rows state a clone size, as once, few, many or a class for expanded clones.

CDR3nt: TGCGCCAGCAGCCAAAGTTGGGAGACCACGGCACCCCTCCACTTT
CDR3aa: CASSQSWETTAPLHF
v_gene: TRBV4-3
abundance: many
j_gene: TRBJ1-6
d_gene: -

CDR3nt: TGTGCCTGGAGTGAAGGGGACTATGGCTACACCTTC
CDR3aa: CAWSEGDYGYTF
v_gene: TRBV30
abundance: many
j_gene: TRBJ1-2
d_gene: -

CDR3nt: TGTGCCAGCAGCTGGTGGGACAGGGTACCTGAAAAACTGTTTTTT
CDR3aa: CASSWWDRVPEKLFF
v_gene: TRBV5-4
abundance: few
j_gene: TRBJ1-4
d_gene: TRBD1

CDR3nt: TGCGCCAGCAGTTTGGGGACGGCTTCGAATCAGCCCCAGCATTTT
CDR3aa: CASSLGTASNQPQHF
v_gene: TRBV5-1
abundance: many
j_gene: TRBJ1-5
d_gene: -

CDR3nt: TGCAGTGCTAGAGATCCACAGAGCCACTACGAGCAGTACTTC
CDR3aa: CSARDPQSHYEQYF
v_gene: TRBV20-1
abundance: -
j_gene: TRBJ2-7
d_gene: -

CDR3nt: TGTGCCAGCCAAGAGGGTTCTCGAGGCAATCAGCCCCAGCATTTT
CDR3aa: CASQEGSRGNQPQHF
v_gene: TRBV6-5
abundance: few
j_gene: TRBJ1-5
d_gene: -

CDR3nt: TGTGCCAGCAGCGGCAGGACAGGGCCCTACGAGCAGTACTTC
CDR3aa: CASSGRTGPYEQYF
v_gene: TRBV7-2
abundance: many
j_gene: TRBJ2-7
d_gene: TRBD1

CDR3nt: TGTGCCAGCAGCTTAAGGGTGCAGGGACAGGCCTACGAGCAGTACTTC
CDR3aa: CASSLRVQGQAYEQYF
v_gene: TRBV11-2
abundance: few
j_gene: TRBJ2-7
d_gene: TRBD1

CDR3nt: TGTGCCAGCAGCTTTTACAGCTCCTACGAGCAGTACTTC
CDR3aa: CASSFYSSYEQYF
v_gene: TRBV7-8
abundance: few
j_gene: TRBJ2-7
d_gene: -

CDR3nt: TGTGCCAGCATACGGGGCGGGGGACCCGGGGAGCTGTTTTTT
CDR3aa: CASIRGGGPGELFF
v_gene: TRBV7-6
abundance: few
j_gene: TRBJ2-2
d_gene: TRBD2

CDR3nt: TGCAGTGCTGGAGACAGGGGGAGAGCATACGAGCAGTACTTC
CDR3aa: CSAGDRGRAYEQYF
v_gene: TRBV20-1
abundance: many
j_gene: TRBJ2-7
d_gene: TRBD1

CDR3nt: TGCGCCAGCAGCCAAGGAGTAGCGGGGACGCCGGGCACAGATACGCAGTATTTT
CDR3aa: CASSQGVAGTPGTDTQYF
v_gene: TRBV4-1
abundance: few
j_gene: TRBJ2-3
d_gene: TRBD2

CDR3nt: TGTGCCTGGGACGCCGGACAGGGGAGAAACACCATATATTTT
CDR3aa: CAWDAGQGRNTIYF
v_gene: TRBV30
abundance: few
j_gene: TRBJ1-3
d_gene: TRBD1

CDR3nt: TGTGCCTCACTAACAGGGGGCGGCTATGGCTACACCTTC
CDR3aa: CASLTGGGYGYTF
v_gene: TRBV30
abundance: many
j_gene: TRBJ1-2
d_gene: TRBD1

CDR3nt: TGTGCCAGCAGCTTAGATCGTTTGCGGGGGACCGGGGAGCTGTTTTTT
CDR3aa: CASSLDRLRGTGELFF
v_gene: TRBV7-2
abundance: few
j_gene: TRBJ2-2
d_gene: TRBD2

CDR3nt: TGTGCCAGCAGTGGGGGATGGGACGAAGGCTATGGCTACACCTTC
CDR3aa: CASSGGWDEGYGYTF
v_gene: TRBV7-2
abundance: -
j_gene: TRBJ1-2
d_gene: -

CDR3nt: TGCGCCAGCAGCTTGGAACAGGGATCCTACGAGCAGTACTTC
CDR3aa: CASSLEQGSYEQYF
v_gene: TRBV5-1
abundance: few
j_gene: TRBJ2-7
d_gene: -

CDR3nt: TGTGCCAGCTCACCAGAGACAGGTTGGAACACTGAAGCTTTCTTT
CDR3aa: CASSPETGWNTEAFF
v_gene: TRBV18
abundance: many
j_gene: TRBJ1-1
d_gene: -

CDR3nt: TGCGCCAGCAGCTTGGATGGGGCTTTAGCCAAAAACATTCAGTACTTC
CDR3aa: CASSLDGALAKNIQYF
v_gene: TRBV5-1
abundance: many
j_gene: TRBJ2-4
d_gene: -

CDR3nt: TGTGCCAGCAGCTTATCTAGCGCCGGGGAGCTGTTTTTT
CDR3aa: CASSLSSAGELFF
v_gene: TRBV7-3
abundance: few
j_gene: TRBJ2-2
d_gene: -

CDR3nt: TGTGCCAGCAGGACCCTATCGGCGACAGATACGCAGTATTTT
CDR3aa: CASRTLSATDTQYF
v_gene: TRBV6-1
abundance: -
j_gene: TRBJ2-3
d_gene: -

CDR3nt: TGTGCCAGCAGCCTCTGGGCCCTAAGTGGGGCCAACGTCCTGACTTTC
CDR3aa: CASSLWALSGANVLTF
v_gene: TRBV7-3
abundance: many
j_gene: TRBJ2-6
d_gene: -

CDR3nt: TGTGCCAGCAGCTTAGCCGGACAGACCTACGAGCAGTACTTC
CDR3aa: CASSLAGQTYEQYF
v_gene: TRBV11-2
abundance: many
j_gene: TRBJ2-7
d_gene: -

CDR3nt: TGCGCCAGCAGCTTGGTACCCGGGGACACTGAAGCTTTCTTT
CDR3aa: CASSLVPGDTEAFF
v_gene: TRBV5-1
abundance: -
j_gene: TRBJ1-1
d_gene: -

CDR3nt: TGTGCCAGCAGCTTATTACTAGCGGGGACCGAGCAGTACTTC
CDR3aa: CASSLLLAGTEQYF
v_gene: TRBV7-3
abundance: -
j_gene: TRBJ2-7
d_gene: TRBD2

CDR3nt: TGCGCCAGCAGCCAAAGCCGGTACTCTGGAAACACCATATATTTT
CDR3aa: CASSQSRYSGNTIYF
v_gene: TRBV4-3
abundance: many
j_gene: TRBJ1-3
d_gene: -

CDR3nt: TGCAGTGTAATCGGAGGGACAGATTACGAGCAGTACTTC
CDR3aa: CSVIGGTDYEQYF
v_gene: TRBV20-1
abundance: -
j_gene: TRBJ2-7
d_gene: -

CDR3nt: TGTGCCAGCAGCCCCCGGACAGCCACAGATACGCAGTATTTT
CDR3aa: CASSPRTATDTQYF
v_gene: TRBV9
abundance: once
j_gene: TRBJ2-3
d_gene: -

CDR3nt: TGTGCCAGCTCCCAGAGTCGGGAGGGAGGGTATCAGCCCCAGCATTTT
CDR3aa: CASSQSREGGYQPQHF
v_gene: TRBV18
abundance: many
j_gene: TRBJ1-5
d_gene: -

CDR3nt: TGCAGCGTTGTGGCCCTGGGTGAGCAGTTCTTC
CDR3aa: CSVVALGEQFF
v_gene: TRBV29-1
abundance: -
j_gene: TRBJ2-1
d_gene: -

CDR3nt: TGTGCCAGCAGCCGGGGACACGCCTTCGGTGGCTACACCTTC
CDR3aa: CASSRGHAFGGYTF
v_gene: TRBV7-2
abundance: -
j_gene: TRBJ1-2
d_gene: -